Shown below are 3 T cell receptor beta chains from a single sample sequenced in a study of blood T cells in healthy people across ages. A second PCR, run for 7 to 11 cycles, used a sample-barcoded 5' primer plus a J-beta primer mix. TCRdb independently ran MiXCR on the 5' RACE reads; one entry per CDR3 protein. The sample records 870,000 or so distinct CDR3 sequences, more than 25% being singletons. Sequenced sample: blood. The receptors were gathered from an elderly woman in good health.

This rearrangement joins TRBV7-9 to TRBJ1-1; D unresolved. V shed 6 bases and J shed 1 base, with 12 bases lying between them. Germline CDR1 and CDR2: SEHNR and FQNEAQ (reference sequence). The CDR3 contains 14 residues. CDR3 coding DNA: TGTGCCAGCAGATACGTCCCGAAGAACACTGAAGCTTTCTTT. Its translation is CASRYVPKNTEAFF.

The rearrangement joins TRBV20-1 to TRBJ2-1, with 8 bases fitting TRBD2. CDR3 length: 17 residues. Germline V CDR1 and CDR2: DFQATT, SNEGSKA (reference sequence). V gave up 0 bases and J gave up 1 base; unmatched junction bases: 8. This CDR3 reads CSARDPSGGHSYNEQFF. The DNA for the CDR3 is TGCAGTGCTAGAGATCCCAGCGGGGGACATTCCTACAATGAGCAGTTCTTC.

In its sample, this clonotype was seen many times. This rearrangement joins TRBV15 to TRBJ2-3; D remains ambiguous. This CDR3 is 14 amino acids long. The germline V and J ends were trimmed by 1 base and 9 bases, with 14 bases remaining between them. CDR1 is LNHNV, CDR2 YYDKDF, per germline (reference sequence). CDR3 protein: CATSRGNLSPTQYF. CDR3 nucleotides: TGTGCCACCAGCAGAGGTAACTTAAGCCCCACGCAGTATTTT.